The 10 T cell receptor beta chains below were found in one sample sequenced in a study of tumor-infiltrating lymphocytes in localized non-small cell lung cancer. Repertoires were generated with immunoSEQ multiplex PCR, while TCRdb's copy carries only in-frame clones and drops some. The table records about 8,500 clones, about 78% of them present only once. Sequencing was performed on uninvolved lung tissue not adjacent to the tumor. The receptor set was obtained from a human donor with non-small cell lung cancer.

In its sample, this clone was seen once. The rearrangement uses TRBV11-2 and TRBJ1-1; TRBD1 matches at 8 bases. Germline lookup yields CDR1 SGHAT and CDR2 FQNNGV. The CDR3 covers 14 residues. Losses at the gene ends were 5 bases for V and 1 base for J; bases not matched to a gene: 3. CDR3 bases: TGTGCCAGCAGCCGCGGGACAGGGAACACTGAAGCTTTCTTT. The encoded protein is CASSRGTGNTEAFF.

This sequence joins TRBV29-1 and TRBJ2-7, with TRBD1 as a possible D gene (5 bases). CDR1 is SQVTM, CDR2 ANQGSEA, per germline. The CDR3 consists of 12 residues. Trimming pared 4 bases from V and 3 bases from J, leaving 10 bases between. CDR3 sequence (DNA): TGCAGCGTTGCACAGGCTGGCTACGAGCAGTACTTC. Amino acids: CSVAQAGYEQYF.

The chain links TRBV5-6 to TRBJ2-7; the D call may be TRBD1 or TRBD2 (5 bases each). Germline CDR1 is SGHDT and CDR2 is YYEEEE. V was pared by 0 bases and J by 0 bases, with 10 bases between. The CDR3 sequence is 15 residues long. CDR3 DNA sequence: TGTGCCAGCAGCTTGGCGGGGACCTCCTCCTACGAGCAGTACTTC. Protein product: CASSLAGTSSYEQYF.

This sequence joins TRBV5-1 and TRBJ2-1; D is perhaps TRBD1 (6 bases). This CDR3 spans 13 amino acids. The V gene's germline CDR1 is SGHRS and CDR2 YFSETQ. The V and J ends lost 4 bases and 9 bases respectively, with 14 bases between them. CDR3 DNA sequence: TGCGCCAGCAGCGTTCGGACAGACTTTGAGCAGTTCTTC. It encodes CASSVRTDFEQFF.

CDR3 coding DNA: TGTGCCAGAGATACAGATTATGGCTACACCTTC. It codes for CARDTDYGYTF. V and J are TRBV2 and TRBJ1-2, with unresolved D. Germline V gives CDR1 SNHLY, CDR2 FYNNEI. V was clipped by 9 bases and J by 5 bases, with 10 bases between them. CDR3 size: 11 residues.

The chain uses TRBV28 and TRBJ1-5; 8 bases fit TRBD1. CDR1 MDHEN and CDR2 SYDVKM come from the germline V gene. The V segment lost 4 bases and the J segment 7 bases; nucleotides outside the gene matches: 9. This CDR3 region has 15 residues. CDR3 in DNA: TGTGCCAGCAGTTCTGACAGGGGAGTTAGCCAGCCCCAGCATTTT. Translating it yields CASSSDRGVSQPQHF.

This chain joins TRBV27 and TRBJ1-6, with D maybe TRBD1 (5 bases). The CDR3 consists of 14 residues. Trimming cost V 4 bases and J 7 bases, with 11 bases left between them. The V gene's germline CDR1 is MNHEY and CDR2 SMNVEV (reference sequence). The CDR3, as DNA: TGTGCCAGCAGTTACGGGACGAGGAATTCACCCCTCCACTTT. Its translation is CASSYGTRNSPLHF.

CDR3 in amino acids: CASSPSGGVAKNIQYF. CDR3 bases: TGTGCCAGCAGCCCCTCGGGGGGAGTAGCCAAAAACATTCAGTACTTC. V and J are TRBV7-8 and TRBJ2-4; TRBD2 aligns across 7 bases. V lost 5 bases and J lost 0; bases outside the gene matches: 7. The CDR3 totals 16 residues. The V gene's germline CDR1 is SGHVS and CDR2 FQNEAQ.

The chain joins TRBV5-6 to TRBJ2-2; D is perhaps TRBD1 (6 bases). From germline, CDR1 is SGHDT and CDR2 YYEEEE. V was cut by 4 bases and J by 6 bases, with 10 bases left in between. This CDR3 is 13 amino acids long. CDR3 in DNA: TGTGCCAGCAGCACAAACAGGGCCGGGGAGCTGTTTTTT. Protein sequence: CASSTNRAGELFF.

This clone was counted only a few times. The chain has TRBV5-5 and TRBJ1-2; perhaps TRBD1 as D (5 bases). V lost 0 bases and J 3 bases, leaving 12 bases between the germline ends. This CDR3 is 15 amino acids long. In germline, CDR1 is SGHKS, CDR2 YYEKEE (reference sequence). The chain's CDR3 is CASSLERQGDYGYTF. The CDR3 nucleotides are TGTGCCAGCAGCTTGGAGCGGCAGGGCGACTATGGCTACACCTTC.